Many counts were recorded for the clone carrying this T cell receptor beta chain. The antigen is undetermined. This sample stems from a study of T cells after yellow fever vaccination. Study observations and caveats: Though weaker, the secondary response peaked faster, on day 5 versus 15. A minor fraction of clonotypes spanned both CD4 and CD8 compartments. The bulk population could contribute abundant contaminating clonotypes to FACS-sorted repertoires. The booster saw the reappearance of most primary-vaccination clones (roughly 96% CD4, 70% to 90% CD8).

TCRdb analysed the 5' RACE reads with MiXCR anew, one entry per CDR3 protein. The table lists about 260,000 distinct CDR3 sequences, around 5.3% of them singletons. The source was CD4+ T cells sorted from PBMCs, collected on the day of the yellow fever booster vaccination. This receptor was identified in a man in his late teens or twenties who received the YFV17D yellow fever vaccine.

The CDR3 DNA is TGTGCCAGCAGTGTGACAGGATACGAGCAGTACTTC. Translated, it gives CASSVTGYEQYF. The chain joins TRBV2 to TRBJ2-7; D is perhaps TRBD1 (6 bases). Trimming left V 4 bases short and J 4 bases short, with 8 bases between. This CDR3 comprises 12 residues. Germline V gene sequence: CDR1 SNHLY, CDR2 FYNNEI.